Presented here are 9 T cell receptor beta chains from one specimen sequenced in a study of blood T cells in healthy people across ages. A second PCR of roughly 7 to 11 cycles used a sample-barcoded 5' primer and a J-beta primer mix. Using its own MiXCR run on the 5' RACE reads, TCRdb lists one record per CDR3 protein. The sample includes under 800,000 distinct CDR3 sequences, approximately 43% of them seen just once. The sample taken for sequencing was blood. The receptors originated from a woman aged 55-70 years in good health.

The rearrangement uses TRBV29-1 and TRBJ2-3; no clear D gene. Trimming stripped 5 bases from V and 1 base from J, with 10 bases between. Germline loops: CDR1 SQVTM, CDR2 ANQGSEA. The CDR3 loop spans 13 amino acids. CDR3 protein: CSVFPPGTDTQYF. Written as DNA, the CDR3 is TGCAGCGTTTTCCCTCCCGGCACAGATACGCAGTATTTT.

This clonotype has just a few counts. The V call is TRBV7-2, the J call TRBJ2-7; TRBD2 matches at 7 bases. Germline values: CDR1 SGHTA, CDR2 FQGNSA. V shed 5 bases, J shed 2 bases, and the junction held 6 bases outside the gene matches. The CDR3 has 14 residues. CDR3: CASSVGGSPYEQYF. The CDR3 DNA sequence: TGTGCCAGCAGCGTGGGCGGGAGCCCCTACGAGCAGTACTTC.

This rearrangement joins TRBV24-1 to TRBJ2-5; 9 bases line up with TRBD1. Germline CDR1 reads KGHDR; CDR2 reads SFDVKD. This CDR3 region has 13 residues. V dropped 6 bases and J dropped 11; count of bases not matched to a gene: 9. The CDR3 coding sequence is TGTGCCACCAGTCGGGACAGGGAGGGGGAGCAGTACTTC. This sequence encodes CATSRDREGEQYF.

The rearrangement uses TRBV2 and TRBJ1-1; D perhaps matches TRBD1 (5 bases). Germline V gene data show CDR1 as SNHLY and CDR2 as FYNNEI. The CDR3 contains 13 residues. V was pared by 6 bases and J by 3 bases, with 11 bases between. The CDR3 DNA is TGTGCCAGCAGGACAGCGACGGACACTGAAGCTTTCTTT. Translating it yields CASRTATDTEAFF.

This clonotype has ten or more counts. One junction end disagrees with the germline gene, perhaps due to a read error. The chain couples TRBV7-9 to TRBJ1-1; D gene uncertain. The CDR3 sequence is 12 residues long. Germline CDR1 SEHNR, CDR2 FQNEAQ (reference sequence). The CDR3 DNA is TGTGCCAGCAGTTTAGGGTCCACTGAAGCTTTCTTT. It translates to CASSLGSTEAFF.

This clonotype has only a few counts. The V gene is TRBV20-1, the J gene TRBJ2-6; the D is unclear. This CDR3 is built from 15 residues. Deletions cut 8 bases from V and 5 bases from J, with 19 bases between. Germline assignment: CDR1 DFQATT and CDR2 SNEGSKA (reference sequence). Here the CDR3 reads CSKQRIGVRANVLTF. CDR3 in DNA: TGCAGTAAACAAAGGATTGGAGTGAGGGCCAACGTCCTGACTTTC.

CDR3 coding DNA: TGTGCCAGCAGCTTAGATCTAAGGGGCAGTGGCTACACCTTC. It codes for CASSLDLRGSGYTF. The J gene is TRBJ1-2, the V gene TRBV11-2, with a weak D call TRBD1 (5 bases). The CDR3 extends over 14 amino acids. Looked up from germline, CDR1 is SGHAT and CDR2 is FQNNGV. V was pared by 0 bases and J by 7 bases, with 12 bases between.

The DNA for the CDR3 is TGTGCCAGCAGCCCCCAGGGGGCTAAGAACTATGGCTACACCTTC. Translated: CASSPQGAKNYGYTF. The rearrangement joins TRBV7-2 to TRBJ1-2; 8 nucleotides agree with TRBD1. Germline loops: CDR1 SGHTA, CDR2 FQGNSA. This CDR3 spans 15 amino acids. With V trimmed by 5 bases and J by 2 bases, 7 bases remained unmatched. Together with reference TRBV7-2 and TRBJ1-2, the CDR3 gives the full variable domain: GAGVSQSPSNKVTEKGKDVELRCDPISGHTALYWYRQSLGQGLEFLIYFQGNSAPDKSGLPSDRFSAERTGGSVSTLTIQRTQQEDSAVYLCASSPQGAKNYGYTFGSGTRLTVV.

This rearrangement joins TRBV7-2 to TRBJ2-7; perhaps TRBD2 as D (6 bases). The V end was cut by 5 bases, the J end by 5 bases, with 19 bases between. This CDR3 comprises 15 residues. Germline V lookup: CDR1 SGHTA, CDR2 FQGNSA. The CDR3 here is CASSTSRVQDHEQYF. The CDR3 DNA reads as TGTGCCAGCAGCACTAGCCGGGTACAGGACCACGAGCAGTACTTC.